A selection of T cell receptor beta chains follows, all from one sample in a study of blood T cell repertoires in COVID-19. Sequenced by immunoSEQ multiplex PCR; TCRdb stores in-frame clones only, minus some. The sample records 150,000 to 200,000 clones, more than 75% being singletons. Specimen: peripheral blood. Source of these receptors: a woman in her seventies with acute or convalescent COVID-19. Both conserved end residues are trimmed from each CDR3. D genes are given only for firm matches.

D gene | J gene | CDR3 length | V gene | CDR3 protein
TRBD2 | TRBJ2-1 | 14 | TRBV5-1 | ASSSIAGGTSNEQF
TRBD2 | TRBJ2-1 | 13 | TRBV9 | ASSVGSSGANEQF
- | TRBJ2-3 | 13 | TRBV7-2 | ASSLGAGATDTQY
- | TRBJ2-3 | 13 | TRBV7-2 | ASSSGGLGGDTQY
- | TRBJ2-3 | 9 | TRBV5-1 | ASSSEDTQY
- | TRBJ2-1 | 12 | TRBV7-9 | ASSLELAMNEQF
TRBD1 | TRBJ1-1 | 14 | TRBV2 | ASTPRDSSPEFEAF
TRBD1 | TRBJ1-6 | 14 | TRBV28 | ASSSPWDRDGSPLH
TRBD1 | TRBJ2-3 | 13 | TRBV3-1/TRBV3-2 | ASSQGGTGTDTQY
TRBD1 | TRBJ1-5 | 11 | TRBV6-6 | ASSYSELDRQH
- | TRBJ1-4 | 13 | TRBV6-5 | ASSPLGLSNEKLF
- | TRBJ2-7 | 13 | TRBV6-6 | ASSRTRQGGHEQY
- | TRBJ2-3 | 13 | TRBV5-8 | ASSLRQGDADTQY
TRBD1 | TRBJ2-1 | 15 | TRBV27 | ASSYNRGPTGSYEQF
TRBD1 | TRBJ1-1 | 10 | TRBV11-3 | ASSQETGEAF
TRBD2 | TRBJ2-1 | 13 | TRBV5-1 | ASTLAESSYNEQF
TRBD2 | TRBJ2-1 | 11 | TRBV7-8 | ASSTLLAGSLL
- | TRBJ1-1 | 16 | TRBV5-1 | ASSLADSRSGTSTEAF
TRBD1 | TRBJ1-1 | 11 | TRBV29-1 | SVMQGAGTEAF
- | TRBJ1-1 | 13 | TRBV7-2 | ASSLSRGMNTEAF
TRBD1 | TRBJ1-1 | 16 | TRBV19 | ASSIVSSPDRADTEAF
- | TRBJ1-5 | 11 | TRBV12-3/TRBV12-4 | ASSLGRAQPQH
TRBD1 | TRBJ1-2 | 13 | TRBV30 | AWSVGRDSAYGYT
TRBD1 | TRBJ1-1 | 13 | TRBV18 | ASSPPAGGRTEAF
- | TRBJ2-5 | 13 | TRBV7-2 | ASSRVGRYGETQY
TRBD1 | TRBJ1-1 | 13 | TRBV9 | ASSLTGAAGTEAF
- | TRBJ2-7 | 14 | TRBV7-2 | ASSLDSLGSSYEQY